Below are 3 T cell receptor beta chains sequenced from a single sample in a study of TIL therapy for anti-PD-1-resistant metastatic lung cancer. Time point here: pre-treatment sample, taken before nivolumab and TIL therapy. The immunoSEQ assay was v3. The assay was immunoSEQ multiplex PCR, and TCRdb's table has in-frame clones only and misses some. This sample has under 65,000 clones, with around four fifths found just once. Sequencing used blood, obtained at baseline. The receptors shown here come from a person between 30 and 80 years old with non-small cell lung cancer.

The CDR3 spells CASSLSDTEAFF. As DNA, the CDR3 is TGTGCCAGCAGCTTGAGTGACACTGAAGCTTTCTTT. The gene calls are TRBV11-2 and TRBJ1-1; D remains unclear. This CDR3 is built from 12 residues. From germline, CDR1 is SGHAT and CDR2 FQNNGV. V lost 3 bases to trimming and J lost 3 bases, with 5 bases between them.

The chain is built from TRBV23-1 and TRBJ2-3; D gene uncertain. TRBV23-1 is an open reading frame, and its role is uncertain. With 9 bases removed from V and 4 bases from J, the gap between germline ends came to 8 bases. The CDR3 totals 11 residues. CDR3 region: CASVLPDTQYF. CDR3 nucleotide sequence: TGCGCCAGTGTCCTCCCAGATACGCAGTATTTT.

This clone has only one observation. The V and J genes are TRBV19 and TRBJ2-1; D may be TRBD1 or TRBD2 (5 bases each). Trimming removed 3 bases from V and 0 bases from J, with 12 bases in between. Germline CDR1 and CDR2: LNHDA and SQIVND (reference sequence). CDR3 size: 16 residues. For the CDR3, the DNA is TGTGCCAGTAGTATTACCGGGACGGACTCCTACAATGAGCAGTTCTTC. Amino acids: CASSITGTDSYNEQFF. Based on the CDR3 plus reference TRBV19 and TRBJ2-1, the full variable domain is DGGITQSPKYLFRKEGQNVTLSCEQNLNHDAMYWYRQDPGQGLRLIYYSQIVNDFQKGDIAEGYSVSREKKESFPLTVTSAQKNPTAFYLCASSITGTDSYNEQFFGPGTRLTVL.